The sequence of this TCR beta chain was determined in a study of identifying expanded T cells in peripheral blood. Deletions cut 7 bases from V and 7 bases from J, with 11 bases between. The CDR3 is 11 residues long. Germline CDR1 is MNHNY and CDR2 is SVGAGI (reference sequence). No infections or other immune events were documented during collection. General study points: Across healthy donors, higher total template counts meant significantly greater roughly two-week count variance.

TCRdb keeps only in-frame clones here, not all; method: immunoSEQ multiplex PCR. Counted here are approximately 130,000 clones, about 80% occurring once; the ten biggest clones make up over 3%. This clone occurred a few times. Its antigen is not identified. The chain carries TRBV6-6 and TRBJ2-7, with D possibly TRBD2 on 6 matching bases. Specimen: blood. The receptor comes from a person aged 18 to 70 in good health. The CDR3 is CASKMGREQYF. In DNA form, the CDR3 reads TGTGCCAGCAAAATGGGGAGGGAGCAGTACTTC.